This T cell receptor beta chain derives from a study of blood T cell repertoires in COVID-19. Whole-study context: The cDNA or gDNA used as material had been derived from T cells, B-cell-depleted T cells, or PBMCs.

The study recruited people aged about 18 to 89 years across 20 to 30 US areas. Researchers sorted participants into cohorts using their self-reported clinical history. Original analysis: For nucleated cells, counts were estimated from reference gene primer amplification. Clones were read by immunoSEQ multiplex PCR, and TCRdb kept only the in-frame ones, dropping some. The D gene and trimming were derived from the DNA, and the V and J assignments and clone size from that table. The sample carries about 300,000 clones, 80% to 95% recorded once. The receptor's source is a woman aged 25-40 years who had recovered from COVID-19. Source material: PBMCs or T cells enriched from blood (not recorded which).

Here the CDR3 reads CSVEGGGFSYNEQFF. The CDR3 DNA reads TGCAGCGTTGAGGGCGGGGGGTTCTCCTACAATGAGCAGTTCTTC. The chain recombines TRBV29-1 with TRBJ2-1; 8 nucleotides match TRBD2. Germline-derived CDR1 and CDR2 are SQVTM and ANQGSEA. The ends lost 3 bases at V and 0 bases at J; junction bases unmatched: 4. The CDR3 runs 15 residues.